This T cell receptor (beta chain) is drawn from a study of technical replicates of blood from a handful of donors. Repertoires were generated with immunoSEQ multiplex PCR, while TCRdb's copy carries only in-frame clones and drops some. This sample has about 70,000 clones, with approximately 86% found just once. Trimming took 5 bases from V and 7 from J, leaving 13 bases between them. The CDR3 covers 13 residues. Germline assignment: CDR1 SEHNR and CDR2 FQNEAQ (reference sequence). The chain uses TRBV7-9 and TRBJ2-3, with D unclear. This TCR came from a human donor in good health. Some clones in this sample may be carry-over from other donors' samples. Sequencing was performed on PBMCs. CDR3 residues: CASSQGGGHTQYF. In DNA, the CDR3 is TGTGCCAGCAGCCAAGGTGGCGGCCATACGCAGTATTTT.